This T cell receptor beta chain stems from a study of shared clonotypes between healthy human individuals. The study, taken as a whole, reports: The generation probabilities recorded for non-shared clonotypes fell below those of clonotypes shared by all four donors. What naive subsets generally showed was a larger estimated richness than memory subsets showed.

CD45RO-negative, CCR7-positively selected cells formed the naive CD8 fraction, excluding terminally differentiated effector memory CD45RA+ cells. The CDR3 extends over 15 amino acids. V was pared by 3 bases and J by 5 bases, with 7 bases of the junction left unmatched. Per germline, CDR1 SGHAT and CDR2 FQNNGV. Note on this clone: Its antigen is currently unknown.

Per sorted-subset replicate PCR, input was around 200 ng DNA, representing roughly 30,000 T cell genomes. Some clones are missing from TCRdb's copy, which holds only in-frame ones; the method was immunoSEQ multiplex PCR. Altogether about 2.1 million clones are present, just over 90% being singletons, with the ten largest covering approximately 1.7%. The rearrangement joins TRBV11-2 to TRBJ1-1; 9 bases fit TRBD1. What was sequenced was naive CD8+ T cells from PBMCs. This TCR derives from a man younger than 35 in good health. Some clones in this sample may be carry-over from other donors' samples. As DNA, the CDR3 is TGTGCCAGCAGCTTTCTACAGGGGGCTCGTACTGAAGCTTTCTTT. It encodes CASSFLQGARTEAFF.